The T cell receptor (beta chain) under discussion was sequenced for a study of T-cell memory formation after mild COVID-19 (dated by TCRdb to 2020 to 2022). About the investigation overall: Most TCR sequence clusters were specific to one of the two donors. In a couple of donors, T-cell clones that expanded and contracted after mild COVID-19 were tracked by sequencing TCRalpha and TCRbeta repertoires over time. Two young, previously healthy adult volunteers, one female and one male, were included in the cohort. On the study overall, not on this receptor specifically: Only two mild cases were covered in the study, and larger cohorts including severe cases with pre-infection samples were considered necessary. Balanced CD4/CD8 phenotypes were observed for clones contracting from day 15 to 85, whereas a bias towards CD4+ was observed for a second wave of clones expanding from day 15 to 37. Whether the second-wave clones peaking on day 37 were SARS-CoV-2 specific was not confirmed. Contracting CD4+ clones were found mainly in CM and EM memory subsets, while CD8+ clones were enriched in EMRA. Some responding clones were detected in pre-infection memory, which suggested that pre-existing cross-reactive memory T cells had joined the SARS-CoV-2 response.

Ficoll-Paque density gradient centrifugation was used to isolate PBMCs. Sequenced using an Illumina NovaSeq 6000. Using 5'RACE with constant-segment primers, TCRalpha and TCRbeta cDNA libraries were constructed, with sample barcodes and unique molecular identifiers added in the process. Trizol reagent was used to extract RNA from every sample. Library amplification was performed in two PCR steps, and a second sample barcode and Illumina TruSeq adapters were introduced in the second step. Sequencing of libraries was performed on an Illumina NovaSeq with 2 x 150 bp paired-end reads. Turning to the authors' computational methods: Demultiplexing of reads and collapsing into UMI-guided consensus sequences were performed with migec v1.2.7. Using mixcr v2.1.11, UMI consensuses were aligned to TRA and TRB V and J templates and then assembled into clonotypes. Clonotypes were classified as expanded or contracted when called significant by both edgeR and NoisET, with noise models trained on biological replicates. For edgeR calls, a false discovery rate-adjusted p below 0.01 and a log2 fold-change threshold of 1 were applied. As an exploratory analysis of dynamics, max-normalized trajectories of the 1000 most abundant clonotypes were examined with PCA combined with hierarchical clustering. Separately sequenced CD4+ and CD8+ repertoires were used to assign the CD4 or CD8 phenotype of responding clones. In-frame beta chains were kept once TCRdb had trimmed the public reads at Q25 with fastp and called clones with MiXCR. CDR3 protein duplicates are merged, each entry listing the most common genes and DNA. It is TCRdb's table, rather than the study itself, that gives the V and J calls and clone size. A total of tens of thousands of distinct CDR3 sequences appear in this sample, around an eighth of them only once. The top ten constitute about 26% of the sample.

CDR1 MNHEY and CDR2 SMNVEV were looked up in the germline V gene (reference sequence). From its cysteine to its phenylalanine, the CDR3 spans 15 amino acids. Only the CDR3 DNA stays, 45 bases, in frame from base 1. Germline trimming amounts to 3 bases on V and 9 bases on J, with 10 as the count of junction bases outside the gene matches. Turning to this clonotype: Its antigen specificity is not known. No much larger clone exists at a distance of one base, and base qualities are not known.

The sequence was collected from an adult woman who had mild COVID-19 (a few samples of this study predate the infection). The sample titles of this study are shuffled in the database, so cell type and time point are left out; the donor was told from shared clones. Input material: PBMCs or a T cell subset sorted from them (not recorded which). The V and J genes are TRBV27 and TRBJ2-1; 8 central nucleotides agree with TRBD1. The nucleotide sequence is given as TGTGCCAGCAGTTTCGCCCCGACAGGGGACGGTGAGCAGTTCTTC. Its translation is CASSFAPTGDGEQFF.